The next 20 T cell receptor beta chains were all read from a single sample in a study of blood T cell repertoires in COVID-19. Generated by immunoSEQ multiplex PCR, the TCRdb table keeps only in-frame clones and is missing some. The sample holds some 70,000 clones, roughly nine tenths seen once. The sample consisted of peripheral blood. The receptors originated from a man aged 45 to 65 with acute or convalescent COVID-19.

This rearrangement joins TRBV6-1 to TRBJ1-2; D is possibly TRBD1 (5 bases). Germline lookup yields CDR1 MNHNS and CDR2 SASEGT. V was shortened by 2 bases and J by 3 bases, with 10 bases between the two germline ends. The CDR3 is made up of 14 amino acids. The CDR3 region has the DNA TGTGCCAGCAGTGAATTTGACAGTGACTATGGCTACACCTTC. This sequence encodes CASSEFDSDYGYTF.

V usage is TRBV28 and J usage is TRBJ1-2; the match to TRBD1 covers 8 bases. V trimming: 3 bases; J trimming: 3 bases; junction bases outside the gene matches: 6. In germline, CDR1 is MDHEN, CDR2 SYDVKM. The CDR3 is 15 residues long. CDR3 amino acids: CASSFGTGVYYGYTF. The CDR3, as DNA: TGTGCCAGCAGTTTCGGGACAGGAGTTTACTATGGCTACACCTTC.

The chain joins TRBV6-6 to TRBJ1-1, with a possible D match to TRBD1 (5 bases). Germline V CDR1 and CDR2: MNHNY, SVGAGI (reference sequence). The V end lost 4 bases, the J end lost 10 bases, and 16 bases lay between the germline ends. The CDR3 length is 13 residues. This chain's CDR3 is CASSLGPGGVAFF. For the CDR3, the DNA is TGTGCCAGCAGTTTGGGCCCCGGAGGGGTAGCTTTCTTT.

The chain couples TRBV4-1 to TRBJ2-1, with a weak D call TRBD2 (6 bases). Trimming cost V 1 base and J 0 bases, with 13 bases left between them. Germline V lookup: CDR1 MGHRA, CDR2 YSYEKL. The CDR3 spans 17 residues. The CDR3 sequence is CASSQGGDSSSYNEQFF. CDR3 sequence (DNA): TGCGCCAGCAGCCAAGGGGGGGACTCGAGCTCCTACAATGAGCAGTTCTTC.

The rearrangement joins TRBV5-4 to TRBJ2-1, with 8 bases lining up with TRBD2. V dropped 2 bases and J dropped 8; count of bases not matched to a gene: 12. From germline, CDR1 is SGHNT and CDR2 YYREEE (reference sequence). The CDR3 is 16 amino acids. CDR3 region: CASSFNSGTRFDEQFF. The CDR3 bases are TGTGCCAGCAGCTTTAACTCCGGGACTAGGTTTGATGAGCAGTTCTTC.

The V gene is TRBV2, the J gene TRBJ1-6; a possible D gene is TRBD1 (5 bases). This CDR3 spans 14 amino acids. Germline loops: CDR1 SNHLY, CDR2 FYNNEI. Trimming removed 4 bases from V and 4 bases from J, with 8 bases in between. CDR3 bases: TGTGCCAGCAGTGCGGACAAATATAATTCACCCCTCCACTTT. This encodes CASSADKYNSPLHF. The variable domain in full, completed from reference TRBV2 and TRBJ1-6, reads EPEVTQTPSHQVTQMGQEVILRCVPISNHLYFYWYRQILGQKVEFLVSFYNNEISEKSEIFDDQFSVERPDGSNFTLKIRSTKLEDSAMYFCASSADKYNSPLHFGNGTRLTVT.

This chain connects TRBV5-4 to TRBJ2-1; TRBD2 is a possible D gene (6 bases). From germline, CDR1 is SGHNT and CDR2 YYREEE (reference sequence). CDR3 size: 16 residues. V lost 3 bases, J lost 5 bases, and 18 bases lay in between. CDR3 residues: CASSWSQTSTHNEQFF. In DNA form, the CDR3 reads TGTGCCAGCAGCTGGAGTCAGACTAGTACTCACAATGAGCAGTTCTTC. The full variable domain, rest sourced from reference TRBV5-4 and TRBJ2-1, is ETGVTQSPTHLIKTRGQQVTLRCSSQSGHNTVSWYQQALGQGPQFIFQYYREEENGRGNFPPRFSGLQFPNYSSELNVNALELDDSALYLCASSWSQTSTHNEQFFGPGTRLTVL.

The chain is built from TRBV7-2 and TRBJ2-3; D is possibly TRBD2 (5 bases). Per germline, CDR1 SGHTA and CDR2 FQGNSA. The CDR3 runs 13 residues. V was cut by 5 bases and J by 0 bases, with 6 bases left in between. CDR3 DNA: TGTGCCAGCAGCGACTACAGCACAGATACGCAGTATTTT. This translates into CASSDYSTDTQYF.

This clone was seen a handful of times. This sequence joins TRBV2 and TRBJ1-6, with 10 nucleotides matching TRBD1. Germline loops: CDR1 SNHLY, CDR2 FYNNEI. The CDR3 covers 17 residues. The trim removed 5 bases at V and 8 bases at J, leaving 12 bases unmatched. The CDR3 coding sequence is TGTGCCAGCAGTCCGACAGGGGGCGCGGTGGGAGATTCACCCCTCCACTTT. Its protein is CASSPTGGAVGDSPLHF.

This chain joins TRBV25-1 and TRBJ2-1, with 11 nucleotides matching TRBD2. V was pared by 5 bases and J by 7 bases, with 7 bases of the junction left unmatched. Looked up from germline, CDR1 is MGHDK and CDR2 is SYGVNS. The CDR3 is made up of 15 amino acids. Here the CDR3 DNA reads TGTGCCAGCAGTTCAACTAGCGGGAGTTGGAATGAGCAGTTCTTC. This encodes CASSSTSGSWNEQFF.

The genes are TRBV28 and TRBJ1-4; D perhaps matches TRBD1 (6 bases). Germline V gene data show CDR1 as MDHEN and CDR2 as SYDVKM. V shed 6 bases and J shed 6 bases, with 14 bases lying between them. The CDR3 spans 14 residues. The CDR3 DNA follows: TGTGCCAGCAGCCTACAGGGTGTTTATGAAAAACTGTTTTTT. It encodes CASSLQGVYEKLFF.

The chain couples TRBV6-2 or TRBV6-3 to TRBJ2-7; possibly TRBD1 for D (6 bases). Trimming shortened V by 0 bases and J by 4 bases, and 10 bases separated the two germline ends. The CDR3 consists of 14 residues. Germline V gene lookup returns CDR1 MNHEY and CDR2 SVGEGT. In nucleotides, the CDR3 is TGTGCCAGCAGTTACTCGGACAGAGATTACGAGCAGTACTTC. Protein: CASSYSDRDYEQYF.

This chain links TRBV18 with TRBJ1-5; TRBD1 matches 7 bases. The CDR3 is 14 amino acids. Germline lookup yields CDR1 KGHSH and CDR2 LQKENI. V dropped 8 bases and J dropped 3; count of bases not matched to a gene: 7. CDR3 bases: TGTGCCAGCCGGAGACAGGGCCCCAATCAGCCCCAGCATTTT. Amino acids: CASRRQGPNQPQHF.

The V gene is TRBV27, the J gene TRBJ1-1; the D gene is possibly TRBD1 (6 bases). This CDR3 has 11 residues. Germline lookup yields CDR1 MNHEY and CDR2 SMNVEV (reference sequence). Trimming removed 5 bases from V and 10 bases from J, with 11 bases in between. CDR3 sequence reads: CASSTGRAAFF. CDR3 coding DNA: TGTGCCAGCAGTACAGGGAGGGCAGCTTTCTTT.

The rearrangement uses TRBV4-3 and TRBJ1-2, with D unclear. The germline V gene has CDR1 LGHNA and CDR2 YSLEER. The V and J ends lost 0 bases and 1 base respectively, with 18 bases between them. This CDR3 is built from 18 residues. The CDR3 sequence is CASSQEWGGLILNYGYTF. The CDR3, as DNA: TGCGCCAGCAGCCAAGAATGGGGAGGGTTAATTCTTAACTATGGCTACACCTTC.

This chain connects TRBV5-5 to TRBJ2-5, with 10 bases fitting TRBD2. Germline CDR1 SGHKS, CDR2 YYEKEE (reference sequence). V was clipped by 4 bases and J by 4 bases; unmatched bases: 13. This CDR3 has 17 amino acids. CDR3 region: CASSRWSLGLATETQYF. Written as DNA, the CDR3 is TGTGCCAGCAGCCGTTGGTCATTGGGACTAGCGACAGAGACCCAGTACTTC. Complete variable domain (other parts from reference TRBV5-5 and TRBJ2-5): DAGVTQSPTHLIKTRGQQVTLRCSPISGHKSVSWYQQVLGQGPQFIFQYYEKEERGRGNFPDRFSARQFPNYSSELNVNALLLGDSALYLCASSRWSLGLATETQYFGPGTRLLVL.

V is TRBV7-2 and J is TRBJ1-5, with a possible D match to TRBD1 (5 bases). Germline CDR1 SGHTA, CDR2 FQGNSA. The CDR3 sequence is 15 residues long. Between the trimmed V and J ends, which lost 7 bases and 2 bases, there was a span of 15 bases. CDR3 nucleotides: TGTGCCAGCACCTACGACAGCCAGCGCAATCAGCCCCAGCATTTT. Translated, it gives CASTYDSQRNQPQHF.

V usage is TRBV5-6 and J usage is TRBJ1-1; D uncertain. V was pared by 1 base and J by 0 bases, with 10 bases between. Looked up from germline, CDR1 is SGHDT and CDR2 is YYEEEE. CDR3 length: 15 residues. The CDR3 DNA reads TGTGCCAGCAGCTTGTGGTCCCGGGTGAACACTGAAGCTTTCTTT. This sequence encodes CASSLWSRVNTEAFF.

V and J are TRBV28 and TRBJ2-3; possibly TRBD2 for D (5 bases). Germline V gives CDR1 MDHEN, CDR2 SYDVKM. CDR3 length equals 16 residues. V lost 1 base and J lost 0, with 11 bases in between. CDR3 in DNA: TGTGCCAGCAGTTTATTTGCGGGCACTAGCACAGATACGCAGTATTTT. It codes for CASSLFAGTSTDTQYF.

The rearrangement joins TRBV7-2 to TRBJ1-5; 10 nucleotides agree with TRBD1. Trimming at V came to 3 bases and at J to 4 bases, leaving 3 bases not matched to a gene. The germline V gene has CDR1 SGHTA and CDR2 FQGNSA. The CDR3 runs to 15 residues. The CDR3 nucleotides are TGTGCCAGCAGCTTTGGGACAGGGGTTAATCAGCCCCAGCATTTT. Residues: CASSFGTGVNQPQHF.